The clone carrying this T cell receptor beta chain was found once. As yet, its antigen is unknown. This entry comes from a study of radiation and T cells in renal cell carcinoma. Repertoires were generated with immunoSEQ multiplex PCR, while TCRdb's copy carries only in-frame clones and drops some. This sample has 150,000 to 200,000 clones, with less than 90% found just once. Time point specified: blood 4 weeks post-SBRT, at nephrectomy. Treatment specified: 15 Gy SBRT to primary tumor, nephrectomy 4 weeks later. Clear cell pathology was present in this patient's renal cell carcinoma. Study-wide findings and caveats: From baseline, blood top tumor clonotypes peaked at 2 weeks post-radiation.

The CDR3 runs to 15 residues. V lost 3 bases to trimming and J lost 11 bases, with 22 bases between them. Per germline, CDR1 SGHNT and CDR2 YYREEE (reference sequence). This clonotype originated in a woman in her forties or fifties with renal cell carcinoma. The sequencing used blood, collected from a patient whose treatment included radiotherapy and nephrectomy. The J gene is TRBJ2-3, the V gene TRBV5-4; D perhaps matches TRBD1 (8 bases). The CDR3 nucleotides are TGTGCCAGCAGCTCCAACCAGGGGGCGGGGGATGGGCAGTATTTT. It codes for CASSSNQGAGDGQYF.